Listed below are T cell receptor beta chains from one sample, sequenced in a study of blood T cells in healthy people across ages. In TCRdb, the 5' RACE reads were re-called with MiXCR into one record per CDR3 protein. The data contain 550,000 to 700,000 distinct CDR3 sequences, about 25% of them singletons. Sequences were obtained from blood. Source of these receptors: a woman in her seventies in good health. The CDR3 runs from the conserved cysteine through the conserved F or W. Fields, in order: J gene, D gene, clone size, V gene, CDR3 DNA, CDR3 protein. D genes are given only for firm matches. Clone size is stated in some rows and not others, as once, few, many or a class when expanded.

TRBJ1-5 TRBD1 . TRBV5-6 TGTGCCGGCAGCCTAAGGACAGCAGGGGGTCAGCCCCAGCATTTT CAGSLRTAGGQPQHF
TRBJ2-3 TRBD2 once TRBV20-1 TGCAGTGCTAGGGGGACTAGCGGGGTAACTAGCACAGATACGCAGTATTTT CSARGTSGVTSTDTQYF
TRBJ1-2 . few TRBV4-3 TGCGCCAGCAGCCAAGATCTTCGCTATGGCTACACCTTC CASSQDLRYGYTF
TRBJ1-3 . . TRBV7-9 TGTGCCAGCAGCTCAGATGTATTTGGGGGAGACACCATATATTTT CASSSDVFGGDTIYF
TRBJ1-4 . . TRBV19 TGTGCCAGTAGCGGGGACTCAACTAATGAAAAACTGTTTTTT CASSGDSTNEKLFF
TRBJ2-4 TRBD2 . TRBV29-1 TGCAGCGTTGTAGGGCTAGCGGGAGGTCTCAAAAACATTCAGTACTTC CSVVGLAGGLKNIQYF
TRBJ1-2 TRBD1 few TRBV12-3/TRBV12-4 TGTGCCAGCAGTTCATCCGGGACAGGGGCCTATGGCTACACCTTC CASSSSGTGAYGYTF
TRBJ2-7 TRBD1 . TRBV19 TGTGCCAGTCGCGACCCGGGACAGACAACCTACGAGCAGTACTTC CASRDPGQTTYEQYF
TRBJ2-5 TRBD2 . TRBV12-3/TRBV12-4 TGTGCCAGCTCCCGCCGGCTAGCGGGGGGGCTCTTAGCTGAGACCCAGTACTTC CASSRRLAGGLLAETQYF
TRBJ1-5 TRBD1 few TRBV20-1 TGCAGTGCTAGAGGCGACAGGGATGACCAGCCCCAGCATTTT CSARGDRDDQPQHF
TRBJ1-3 . few TRBV18 TGTGCCAGCTCACCTCAGCTTACTCCCGGAAACACCATATATTTT CASSPQLTPGNTIYF
TRBJ2-6 . few TRBV6-2/TRBV6-3 TGTGCCAGCAGTTATTCGCGGGCTATCTCTGGGGCCAACGTCCTGACTTTC CASSYSRAISGANVLTF
TRBJ2-3 TRBD2 . TRBV6-5 TGTGCCAGCAGTTACCATCCGGGAGGGAGCACAGATACGCAGTATTTT CASSYHPGGSTDTQYF
TRBJ2-5 . few TRBV7-2 TGTGCCAGCAGCAGCCAAGGCCAGGGGAAAGAGACCCAGTACTTC CASSSQGQGKETQYF
TRBJ2-5 . . TRBV21-1 TGTGCCAGCAGAAGGAGGCGGCCGCCCAGTACGACCACTTACCAAGAGACCCAGTACTTC CASRRRRPPSTTTYQETQYF
TRBJ2-7 . . TRBV9 TGTGCCAGCAGCATACCGACAGCCCCCTACGAGCAGTACTTC CASSIPTAPYEQYF
TRBJ2-3 TRBD2 . TRBV7-9 TGTGCCAGCAGCTTAAGGCGGGGGGATCCCCCAGATACGCAGTATTTT CASSLRRGDPPDTQYF
TRBJ2-1 TRBD1 . TRBV7-2 TGTGCCAGCAGCTTAACAGGGGGCGGGATGAATGAGCAGTTCTTC CASSLTGGGMNEQFF
TRBJ1-5 . . TRBV27 TGTGCCAGCAGTCCCTCGACGGGGGAGCAACATCAGCCCCAGCATTTT CASSPSTGEQHQPQHF
TRBJ2-7 . . TRBV4-3 TGCGCCAGCAGCCAAGAGCCTATTACGGAGCAGTACTTC CASSQEPITEQYF
TRBJ2-7 . . TRBV7-2 TGTGCCAGCAGCTCAGACGGGGATGAAACCTACGAGCAGTGCTTC CASSSDGDETYEQCF
TRBJ1-6 . few TRBV20-1 TGCAGTGCAAGGGGGACCGCTAATAATTCACCCCTCCACTTT CSARGTANNSPLHF
TRBJ1-1 . . TRBV29-1 TGCAGCGTTGCGGCAGGTTACACTGAAGCTTTCTTT CSVAAGYTEAFF
TRBJ1-2 . . TRBV7-2 TGTGCCAGCAGCTTAGAACAGCTCTATGGCTACACCTTC CASSLEQLYGYTF
TRBJ2-4 . few TRBV20-1 TGCAGTGCTACCCGACAGGTTATAGCCAAAAACATTCAGTACTTC CSATRQVIAKNIQYF
TRBJ2-5 . few TRBV5-1 TGCGCCAGCAGCTCCGCAGTGGGTGTCCAAGAGACCCAGTACTTC CASSSAVGVQETQYF
TRBJ1-4 TRBD1 . TRBV6-5 TGTGCCAGCAGTACCGACAGGGGGCTTGCAACTAATGAAAAACTGTTTTTT CASSTDRGLATNEKLFF
TRBJ2-1 . few TRBV20-1 TGCAGTGCGCCCAAGATGAGGGGGGGCTCCTACAATGAGCAGTTCTTC CSAPKMRGGSYNEQFF
TRBJ2-7 . few TRBV7-2 TGTGCCAGCAGCCCACAGGGTATCCCCTACGAGCAGTACTTC CASSPQGIPYEQYF
TRBJ2-7 . . TRBV14 TGTGCCAGCAGTCAAGCTGGTTTTAGGGTCTACGAGCAGTACTTC CASSQAGFRVYEQYF
TRBJ2-5 . . TRBV12-3/TRBV12-4 TGTGCCAGCAGTAAGACACAATCGGAGACCCAGTACTTC CASSKTQSETQYF
TRBJ1-1 TRBD1 . TRBV7-2 TGTGCCAGCAGCACGACAGGGGGCAGAACTGAAGCTTTCTTT CASSTTGGRTEAFF
TRBJ2-5 . few TRBV4-2 TGTGCCAGCAGCCAAGGGACATCCCAGGGAGAGACCCAGTACTTC CASSQGTSQGETQYF
TRBJ1-6 TRBD1 . TRBV6-2/TRBV6-3 TGTGCCAGCGTTGACAGGGGGCTGAATAATTCACCCCTCCACTTT CASVDRGLNNSPLHF
TRBJ1-5 . few TRBV7-2 TGTGCCAGCAGCTTATACGCAGGCCAGCCCCAGCATTTT CASSLYAGQPQHF